This TCR beta chain was sequenced in a study of CD8 T cells in ankylosing spondylitis. TCRdb reprocessed the 5' RACE reads with MiXCR, giving one entry per CDR3 protein. This repertoire shows under 250,000 distinct CDR3 sequences, around 32% found once; its top ten account for approximately 4.4%. The clonotype originates from a male donor with ankylosing spondylitis or in good health (not recorded which). Sequenced material: blood, either unsorted or a sorted T cell fraction (not recorded which).

The CDR3 coding sequence is TGCAGTGCTAGACTGTCCTTGGCCGGAAACACCATATATTTT. Protein product: CSARLSLAGNTIYF. V gene TRBV20-1 combines with J gene TRBJ1-3; D unresolved. In germline, CDR1 is DFQATT, CDR2 SNEGSKA (reference sequence). Trimming shortened V by 2 bases and J by 4 bases, and 12 bases separated the two germline ends. The CDR3 has 14 amino acids.